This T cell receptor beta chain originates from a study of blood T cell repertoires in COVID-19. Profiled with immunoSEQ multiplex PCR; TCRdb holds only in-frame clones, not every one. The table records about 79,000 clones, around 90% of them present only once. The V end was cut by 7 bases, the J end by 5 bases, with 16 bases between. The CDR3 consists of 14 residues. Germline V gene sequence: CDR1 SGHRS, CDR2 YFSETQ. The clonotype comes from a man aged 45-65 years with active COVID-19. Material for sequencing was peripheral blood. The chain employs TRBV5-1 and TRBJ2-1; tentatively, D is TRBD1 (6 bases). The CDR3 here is CASSEDSLDNEQFF. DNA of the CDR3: TGCGCCAGCTCGGAGGACAGCCTCGACAATGAGCAGTTCTTC.